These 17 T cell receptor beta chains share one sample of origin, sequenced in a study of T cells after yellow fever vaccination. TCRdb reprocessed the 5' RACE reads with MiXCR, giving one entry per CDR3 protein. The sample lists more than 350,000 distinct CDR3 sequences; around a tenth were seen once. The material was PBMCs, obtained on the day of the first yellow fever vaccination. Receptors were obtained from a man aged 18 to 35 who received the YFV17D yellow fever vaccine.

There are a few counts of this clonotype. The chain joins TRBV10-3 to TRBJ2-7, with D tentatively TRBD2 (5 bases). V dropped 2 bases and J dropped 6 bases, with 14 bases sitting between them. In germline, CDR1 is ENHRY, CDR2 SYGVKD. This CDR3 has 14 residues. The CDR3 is CAISENGSGGEQYV. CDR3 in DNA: TGTGCCATCAGTGAGAACGGCAGCGGAGGCGAGCAGTACGTC.

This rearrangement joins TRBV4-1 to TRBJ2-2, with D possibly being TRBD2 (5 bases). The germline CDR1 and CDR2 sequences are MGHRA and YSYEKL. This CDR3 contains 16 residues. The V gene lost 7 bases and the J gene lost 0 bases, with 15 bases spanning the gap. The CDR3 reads CASMVWAGSNTGELFF. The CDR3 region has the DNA TGCGCCAGCATGGTTTGGGCGGGTTCGAACACCGGGGAGCTGTTTTTT.

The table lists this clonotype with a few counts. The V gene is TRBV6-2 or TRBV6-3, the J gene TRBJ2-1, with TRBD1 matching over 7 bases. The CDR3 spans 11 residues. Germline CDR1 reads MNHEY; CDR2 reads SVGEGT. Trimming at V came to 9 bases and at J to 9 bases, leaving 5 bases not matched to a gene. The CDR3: CASPGTVEQFF. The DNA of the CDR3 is TGTGCCAGTCCCGGGACAGTTGAGCAGTTCTTC.

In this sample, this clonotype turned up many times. CDR3 in amino acids: CASSQDQDRALSSYEQYV. Written as DNA, the CDR3 is TGCGCCAGCAGCCAAGACCAAGACAGGGCTCTCTCATCCTACGAGCAGTACGTC. V is TRBV4-1 and J is TRBJ2-7, with 7 bases matching TRBD1. CDR1 and CDR2 from the germline V gene are MGHRA and YSYEKL. The V and J ends lost 0 bases and 1 base, in that order; junction bases with no gene match: 12. There are 18 residues in the CDR3.

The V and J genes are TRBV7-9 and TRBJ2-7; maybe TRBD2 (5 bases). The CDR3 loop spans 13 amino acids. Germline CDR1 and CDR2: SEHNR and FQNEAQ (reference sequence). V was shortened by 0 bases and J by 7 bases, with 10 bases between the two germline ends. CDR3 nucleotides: TGTGCCAGCAGCTTAGCTGGACTTGGGGAGCAGTACGTC. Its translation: CASSLAGLGEQYV.

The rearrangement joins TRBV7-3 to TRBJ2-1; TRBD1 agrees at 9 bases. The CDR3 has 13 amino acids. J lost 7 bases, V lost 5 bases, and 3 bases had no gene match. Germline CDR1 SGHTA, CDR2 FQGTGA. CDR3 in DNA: TGTGCCAGCAGCCGGGACAGGGCTAATGAGCAGTTCTTC. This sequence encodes CASSRDRANEQFF.

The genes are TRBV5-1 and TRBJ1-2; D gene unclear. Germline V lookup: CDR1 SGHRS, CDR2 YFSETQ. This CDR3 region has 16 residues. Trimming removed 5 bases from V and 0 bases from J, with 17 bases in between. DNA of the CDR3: TGCGCCAGCAGTCCCGGAGAGAGGCATTCTAACTATGGCTACACCTTC. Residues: CASSPGERHSNYGYTF.

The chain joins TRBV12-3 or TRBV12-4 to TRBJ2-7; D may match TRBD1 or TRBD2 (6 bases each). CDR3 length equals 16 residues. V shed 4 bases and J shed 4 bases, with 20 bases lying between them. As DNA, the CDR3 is TGTGCCAGCAGTTCCCGGGACACTGGGACTCTGTACGAGCAGTACTTC. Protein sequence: CASSSRDTGTLYEQYF.

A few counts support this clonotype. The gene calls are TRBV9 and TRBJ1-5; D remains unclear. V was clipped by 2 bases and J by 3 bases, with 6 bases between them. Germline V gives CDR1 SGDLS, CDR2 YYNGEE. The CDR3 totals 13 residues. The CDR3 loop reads CASSVDYNQPQHF. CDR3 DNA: TGTGCCAGCAGCGTGGACTACAATCAGCCCCAGCATTTT.

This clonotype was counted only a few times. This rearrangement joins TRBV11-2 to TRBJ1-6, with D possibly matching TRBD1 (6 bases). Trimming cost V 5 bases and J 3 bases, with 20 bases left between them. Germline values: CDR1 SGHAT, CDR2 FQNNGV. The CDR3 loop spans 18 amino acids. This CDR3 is CASSIRVGALIYNSPLHF. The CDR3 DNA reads TGTGCCAGCAGCATCAGGGTGGGGGCCTTAATCTATAATTCACCCCTCCACTTT.

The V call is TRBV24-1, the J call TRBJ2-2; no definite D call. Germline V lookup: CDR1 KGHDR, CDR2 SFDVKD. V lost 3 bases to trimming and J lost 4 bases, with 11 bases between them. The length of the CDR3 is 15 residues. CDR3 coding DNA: TGTGCCACCAGTGATCCCCGGTTGGGCACCGGGGAGCTGTTTTTT. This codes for CATSDPRLGTGELFF.

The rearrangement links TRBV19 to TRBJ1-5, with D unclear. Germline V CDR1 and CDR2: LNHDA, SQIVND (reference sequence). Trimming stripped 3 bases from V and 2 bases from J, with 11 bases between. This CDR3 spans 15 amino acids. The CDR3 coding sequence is TGTGCCAGTAGTATTACTGGCGTGCGCAATCAGCCCCAGCATTTT. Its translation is CASSITGVRNQPQHF.

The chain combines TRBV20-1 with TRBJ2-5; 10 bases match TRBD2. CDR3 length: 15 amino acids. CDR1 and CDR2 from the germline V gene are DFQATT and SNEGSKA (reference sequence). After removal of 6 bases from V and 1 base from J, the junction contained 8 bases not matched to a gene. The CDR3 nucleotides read TGCAGTGCCCTTGGACTAGCGGAGTTCCAAGAGACCCAGTACTTC. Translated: CSALGLAEFQETQYF.

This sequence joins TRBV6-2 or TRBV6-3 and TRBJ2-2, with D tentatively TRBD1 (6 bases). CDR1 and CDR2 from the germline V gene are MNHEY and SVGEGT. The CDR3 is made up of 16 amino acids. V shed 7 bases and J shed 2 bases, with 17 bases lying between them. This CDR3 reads CASTYAGELNTGELFF. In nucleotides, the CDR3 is TGTGCCAGCACATATGCAGGGGAGTTAAACACCGGGGAGCTGTTTTTT.

The CDR3 here is CASSQPTSGGLSGELFF. CDR3 DNA: TGTGCCAGCAGCCAACCTACTAGCGGGGGGTTATCCGGGGAGCTGTTTTTT. The chain couples TRBV4-2 to TRBJ2-2, with 12 bases that match TRBD2. Germline trimming cut 2 bases from V and 6 bases from J; bases unmatched to any gene: 7. This CDR3 is built from 17 residues. The germline V gene encodes CDR1 LGHNA and CDR2 YNFKEQ.

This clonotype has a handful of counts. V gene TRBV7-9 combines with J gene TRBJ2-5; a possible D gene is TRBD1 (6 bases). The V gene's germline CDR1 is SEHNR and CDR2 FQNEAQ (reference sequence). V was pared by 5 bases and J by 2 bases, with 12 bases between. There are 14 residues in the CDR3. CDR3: CASSPKGQQETQYF. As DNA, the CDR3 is TGTGCCAGCAGCCCTAAGGGACAACAAGAGACCCAGTACTTC.

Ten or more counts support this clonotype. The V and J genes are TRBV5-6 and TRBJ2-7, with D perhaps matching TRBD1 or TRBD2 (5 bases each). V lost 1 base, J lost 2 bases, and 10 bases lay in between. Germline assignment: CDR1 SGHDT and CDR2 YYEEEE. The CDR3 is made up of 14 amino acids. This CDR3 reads CASSLPGPTYEQYF. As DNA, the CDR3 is TGTGCCAGCAGCTTGCCGGGGCCCACCTACGAGCAGTACTTC.